This T cell receptor (beta chain) was sequenced in a study of shared clonotypes between healthy human individuals. This clone came up a few times. Profiling relied on immunoSEQ multiplex PCR, and the TCRdb table lists in-frame clones only, not all of them. The table lists about a million clones, roughly 77% of them singletons. Unmatched junction bases numbered 4, after V lost 2 bases and J lost 0 bases. CDR1 is MNHEY and CDR2 is SMNVEV in the germline V gene (reference sequence). The CDR3 is 16 residues long. The sample consisted of memory CD4+ T cells from PBMCs. Subset reported: CD45RA-negative fraction. V usage is TRBV27 and J usage is TRBJ2-1; 7 bases agree with TRBD2. This receptor was taken from a man aged 18 to 35 in good health. Some clones in this sample may be carry-over from other donors' samples. The CDR3: CASSLLADLSYNEQFF. The CDR3 nucleotides read TGTGCCAGCAGTTTACTAGCGGATCTCTCCTACAATGAGCAGTTCTTC.